Shown below are 29 T cell receptor beta chains from a single sample sequenced in a study of OX40 agonist ivuxolimab in advanced cancers. The protocol was immunoSEQ multiplex PCR, while the TCRdb copy is restricted to in-frame clones and leaves out a portion. Counted here are roughly 21,000 clones, over 75% occurring once; the ten biggest clones make up 15% to 20%. This material consisted of CD4+ or CD8+ T cells sorted from blood, taken in a trial of the OX40 agonist ivuxolimab. The receptors derive from an adult with an advanced solid tumor such as melanoma, head and neck, liver or kidney cancer.

The chain links TRBV23-1 to TRBJ2-7, with D uncertain. TRBV23-1 is recorded as an ORF, its role being uncertain. The germline V and J ends were trimmed by 5 bases and 0 bases, with 8 bases remaining between them. This CDR3 has 13 amino acids. The CDR3 DNA reads TGCGCCAGCAGTTCTCGAGCCTCCTACGAGCAGTACTTC. Encoded protein: CASSSRASYEQYF.

About this clone itself: A read error may account for a junction end that differs from germline. V is TRBV7-2 and J is TRBJ2-5; the match to TRBD2 covers 12 bases. CDR3 length: 16 residues. CDR1 is SGHTA, CDR2 FQGNSA, per germline. This chain's CDR3 is CASSQDPSGGAETQYF. In DNA, the CDR3 is TGCGCCAGCAGCCAAGATCCTAGCGGGGGGGCAGAGACCCAGTACTTC.

CDR3 DNA: TGTGCCAGCAGTGAAGAGAGGTACCTATTACATAACAATGAGCAGTTCTTC. Translated: CASSEERYLLHNNEQFF. The V gene is TRBV6-1, the J gene TRBJ2-1; D is unclear. This CDR3 has 17 residues. V lost 1 base to trimming and J lost 5 bases, with 18 bases between them. Germline lookup yields CDR1 MNHNS and CDR2 SASEGT.

Within the sample, this clone is medium-sized. This chain joins TRBV4-1 and TRBJ2-7, with a possible D match to TRBD1 (6 bases). Looked up from germline, CDR1 is MGHRA and CDR2 is YSYEKL. With 2 bases removed from V and 2 bases from J, the gap between germline ends came to 13 bases. This CDR3 comprises 15 residues. CDR3 amino acids: CASSQSRQGTYEQYF. Here the CDR3 DNA reads TGCGCCAGCAGCCAAAGTCGTCAGGGGACCTACGAGCAGTACTTC.

This sequence joins TRBV5-1 and TRBJ1-5; TRBD1 is a possible D gene (5 bases). V lost 4 bases and J lost 6, with 17 bases in between. This CDR3 comprises 15 residues. Germline V gives CDR1 SGHRS, CDR2 YFSETQ. The CDR3 loop reads CASSPGGVQGQPQHF. The CDR3 DNA reads TGCGCCAGCAGCCCTGGGGGGGTCCAAGGTCAGCCCCAGCATTTT.

This chain uses TRBV4-1 with TRBJ2-2; the D is unclear. The V end was cut by 4 bases, the J end by 2 bases, with 8 bases between. Germline CDR1 MGHRA, CDR2 YSYEKL. This CDR3 has 14 residues. CDR3 residues: CASSPYLNTGELFF. The CDR3 DNA sequence: TGCGCCAGCAGCCCCTATTTAAACACCGGGGAGCTGTTTTTT.

Regarding this clone: Germline and junction disagree at one end, which may indicate a read error. The V gene is TRBV13, the J gene TRBJ1-2, with D maybe TRBD1 (6 bases). The CDR3 runs to 13 residues. Germline assignment: CDR1 PRHDT and CDR2 FYEKMQ (reference sequence). The CDR3 is CASTLGGGDGYTF. The CDR3 nucleotides are TGTGCCAGCACCTTAGGGGGAGGTGATGGCTACACCTTC.

V and J are TRBV12-5 and TRBJ2-3, with 9 bases that match TRBD2. The trim removed 9 bases at V and 4 bases at J, leaving 5 bases unmatched. The CDR3 extends over 13 amino acids. Germline-derived CDR1 and CDR2 are LGHNT and FRNRAP. CDR3 protein: CARGGGGADTQYF. The CDR3 DNA follows: TGTGCTAGGGGGGGCGGGGGGGCAGATACGCAGTATTTT.

This clone has a single count. The chain carries TRBV7-6 and TRBJ2-3, with 7 bases matching TRBD1. V trimming: 4 bases; J trimming: 0 bases; junction bases outside the gene matches: 13. CDR3 length equals 18 residues. Germline assignment: CDR1 SGHVS and CDR2 FNYEAQ. For the CDR3, the DNA is TGTGCCAGCAGCTCGATAACACAGGGGCAACCTAGCACAGATACGCAGTATTTT. Protein product: CASSSITQGQPSTDTQYF.

This rearrangement joins TRBV9 to TRBJ2-7, with 8 bases matching TRBD2. This CDR3 region has 14 residues. CDR1 and CDR2 from the germline V gene are SGDLS and YYNGEE. The junction had 6 bases not matched to a gene; V was cut back by 4 bases and J by 3 bases. Here the CDR3 DNA reads TGTGCCAGCAGCCCGAGGACTAGCCACTACGAGCAGTACTTC. The encoded protein is CASSPRTSHYEQYF.

The J gene is TRBJ1-3, the V gene TRBV10-3; 8 nucleotides align to TRBD1. The CDR3 is 19 residues long. Germline values: CDR1 ENHRY, CDR2 SYGVKD. With 4 bases clipped from V and 1 base from J, the junction kept 15 bases outside the gene matches. CDR3 nucleotide sequence: TGTGCCATCAGTGTCGAGCACCAGCCGGACAGGGAATCTGGAAACACCATATATTTT. This sequence encodes CAISVEHQPDRESGNTIYF.

This clone was seen a single time. The V and J genes are TRBV4-1 and TRBJ1-2; D gene unclear. Germline assignment: CDR1 MGHRA and CDR2 YSYEKL. This CDR3 has 15 residues. V lost 0 bases and J 3 bases, leaving 11 bases between the germline ends. The CDR3 DNA follows: TGCGCCAGCAGCCAAGATCCGGGGTCGGACTATGGCTACACCTTC. Amino acid sequence: CASSQDPGSDYGYTF.

The V gene is TRBV5-1, the J gene TRBJ1-2; D call uncertain. Germline values: CDR1 SGHRS, CDR2 YFSETQ. The V and J ends lost 3 bases and 5 bases respectively, with 20 bases between them. This CDR3 has 16 residues. CDR3 coding DNA: TGCGCCAGCAGCTCACCCGCGGACGGAAACTCGTATGGCTACACCTTC. Translated: CASSSPADGNSYGYTF. Together with reference TRBV5-1 and TRBJ1-2, the CDR3 gives the full variable domain: KAGVTQTPRYLIKTRGQQVTLSCSPISGHRSVSWYQQTPGQGLQFLFEYFSETQRNKGNFPGRFSGRQFSNSRSEMNVSTLELGDSALYLCASSSPADGNSYGYTFGSGTRLTVV.

The V gene is TRBV5-1, the J gene TRBJ2-2, with 8 bases aligning to TRBD1. Germline V lookup: CDR1 SGHRS, CDR2 YFSETQ. CDR3 length: 15 residues. V was pared by 2 bases and J by 1 base, with 1 base of the junction left unmatched. CDR3 DNA: TGCGCCAGCAGCTTAGGGACAGGGAACACCGGGGAGCTGTTTTTT. Translated: CASSLGTGNTGELFF.

The V and J genes are TRBV5-8 and TRBJ2-1; no firm D call. Trimming shortened V by 3 bases and J by 7 bases, and 8 bases separated the two germline ends. The CDR3 covers 12 residues. The germline CDR1 and CDR2 sequences are SGHTS and YDEGEE. CDR3 loop: CASSSTVNEQFF. In DNA form, the CDR3 reads TGTGCCAGCAGCTCAACCGTGAATGAGCAGTTCTTC.

This sequence joins TRBV7-7 and TRBJ2-7; D gene uncertain. Trimming cost V 3 bases and J 6 bases, with 9 bases left between them. The CDR3 consists of 12 residues. Germline CDR1 reads SSHAT; CDR2 reads FNYEAQ (reference sequence). The CDR3 sequence: CASSLEWSEQYF. For the CDR3, the DNA is TGTGCCAGCAGCTTGGAGTGGTCCGAGCAGTACTTC.

This rearrangement joins TRBV6-5 to TRBJ1-2, with 9 nucleotides matching TRBD1. The V gene's germline CDR1 is MNHEY and CDR2 SVGAGI. The CDR3 length is 15 residues. The J segment lost 5 bases and the V segment lost 10 bases, leaving 14 bases of the junction unmatched. CDR3 nucleotide sequence: TGTGCCACCCTAAGTAGGGGACAGGGTGGGTATGGCTACACCTTC. This gives the protein CATLSRGQGGYGYTF.

The chain joins TRBV30 to TRBJ1-1; D gene unclear. Germline CDR1 and CDR2: GTSNPN and SVGIG (reference sequence). V was clipped by 2 bases and J by 4 bases, with 14 bases between them. The CDR3 totals 14 residues. Written as DNA, the CDR3 is TGTGCCTGGAGTACGGACCCAGGAGGCACTGAAGCTTTCTTT. Protein: CAWSTDPGGTEAFF.

The rearrangement links TRBV7-6 to TRBJ2-5; D is tentatively TRBD1 or TRBD2 (5 bases each). V gave up 5 bases and J gave up 4 bases, with 14 bases separating them. CDR3 size: 14 residues. CDR1 and CDR2 (germline): SGHVS, FNYEAQ. This CDR3 is CASSPGTDGETQYF. In DNA, the CDR3 is TGTGCCAGCAGCCCGGGGACCGACGGAGAGACCCAGTACTTC.

This sequence joins TRBV6-5 and TRBJ1-6, with D perhaps TRBD1 (6 bases). Trimming left V 7 bases short and J 6 bases short, with 13 bases between. CDR3 length: 14 residues. Germline V lookup: CDR1 MNHEY, CDR2 SVGAGI. The CDR3 DNA follows: TGTGCCAGCAAACCCACAGGGACTAATTCACCCCTCCACTTT. Translation: CASKPTGTNSPLHF.

V usage is TRBV6-1 and J usage is TRBJ1-1; no firm D call. There are 14 residues in the CDR3. From germline, CDR1 is MNHNS and CDR2 SASEGT. Trimming removed 2 bases at V and 5 bases at J, with 12 bases between. The CDR3 reads CASSELVPGTEAFF. The CDR3 region has the DNA TGTGCCAGCAGTGAACTAGTACCGGGGACTGAAGCTTTCTTT.

The chain uses TRBV7-8 and TRBJ2-1, with 7 bases aligning to TRBD2. J gave up 4 bases and V 3 bases, and 12 bases lay outside the gene matches. Germline CDR1 and CDR2: SGHVS and FQNEAQ. There are 17 residues in the CDR3. As DNA, the CDR3 is TGTGCCAGCAGCTTTGATTCAGCGGGACCCTTATACAATGAGCAGTTCTTC. Protein: CASSFDSAGPLYNEQFF.

This clone was detected a few times. CDR3: CASSISDTSYEQYF. The CDR3 DNA reads TGTGCCAGTAGTATCTCCGACACCTCCTACGAGCAGTACTTC. The chain joins TRBV19 to TRBJ2-7; no clear D gene. V shed 3 bases and J shed 0 bases, with 9 bases lying between them. The CDR3 is 14 residues long. Germline loops: CDR1 LNHDA, CDR2 SQIVND (reference sequence).

This chain links TRBV2 with TRBJ1-1; 8 bases are shared with TRBD1. The CDR3 contains 14 residues. Germline assignment: CDR1 SNHLY and CDR2 FYNNEI. Germline trimming cut 7 bases from V and 1 base from J; bases unmatched to any gene: 5. The CDR3 nucleotides are TGTGCCAGCACCCTTGGACAGGGGAACACTGAAGCTTTCTTT. Amino acids: CASTLGQGNTEAFF.

V is TRBV4-1 and J is TRBJ2-1; tentatively, D is TRBD2 (5 bases). CDR3 length: 15 amino acids. The germline V gene has CDR1 MGHRA and CDR2 YSYEKL. V was clipped by 1 base and J by 4 bases, with 11 bases between them. The CDR3 DNA sequence: TGCGCCAGCAGCCAAGTCGCAGCGGAGTACAATGAGCAGTTCTTC. Protein: CASSQVAAEYNEQFF.

This clone was counted a single time. The chain couples TRBV19 to TRBJ2-3, with D tentatively TRBD1 (7 bases). The CDR3 has 15 residues. Trimming shortened V by 5 bases and J by 2 bases, and 14 bases separated the two germline ends. The germline V gene encodes CDR1 LNHDA and CDR2 SQIVND (reference sequence). The CDR3 bases are TGTGCCAGTAGTCCTCAGGGGGGCTTCACAGATACGCAGTATTTT. It specifies CASSPQGGFTDTQYF.

The genes are TRBV19 and TRBJ2-1, with 7 bases fitting TRBD2. Germline assignment: CDR1 LNHDA and CDR2 SQIVND (reference sequence). This CDR3 region has 15 residues. Trimming cost V 3 bases and J 4 bases; bases outside gene matches: 6. CDR3 region: CASSIAGVRYNEQFF. Here the CDR3 DNA reads TGTGCCAGTAGTATTGCGGGGGTACGGTACAATGAGCAGTTCTTC.

This chain links TRBV5-6 with TRBJ1-3; D is unresolved. The CDR3 spans 14 residues. The ends were cut back, 2 bases at V and 0 bases at J, with 6 bases in the middle. Germline CDR1 is SGHDT and CDR2 is YYEEEE. CDR3 DNA: TGTGCCAGCAGCTTTGGGGTCTCTGGAAACACCATATATTTT. Amino acid sequence: CASSFGVSGNTIYF.

Written as DNA, the CDR3 is TGCGCCAGCAGCTTGGTCACTATGAACACTGAAGCTTTCTTT. Protein: CASSLVTMNTEAFF. This chain joins TRBV5-1 and TRBJ1-1; no clear D. The V gene's germline CDR1 is SGHRS and CDR2 YFSETQ. The CDR3 runs 14 residues. V was cut by 0 bases and J by 0 bases, with 6 bases left in between.